This T cell receptor beta chain comes out of a study of control samples from healthy donors and cancer patients (TCRdb year 2020). The library was built by means of the immunoSEQ multiplex PCR assay. Imported from immuneACCESS, the table was reduced by TCRdb to in-frame sequences with V and J called. These copies leave out some clones; in studies compared against another copy, an unresolved V gene accounts for under half, and the cause of the remainder is not known. Counted in this sample were 150,000 to 160,000 clones; around 96% of them appeared once. Around 6.2% of the sample belongs to the ten largest clones. For this clone: Its antigen remains undetermined. Within one base of it there is no much larger clone, and no base qualities were kept.

V and J lose 3 bases and 2 bases, and a span of 16 bases separates them. Measured from the cysteine to the phenylalanine, the CDR3 is 15 residues long. The retained sequence is limited to the CDR3, 45 bases, with the frame set at the first base. CDR1 and CDR2 were assigned from the germline V gene (reference sequence) as DFQATT and SNEGSKA. This receptor was obtained from a man aged 35 to 55 in good health. The specimen was blood. The chain is assembled from TRBV20-1 and TRBJ2-5; the D gene identity is not certain. The CDR3 region: CSASWSYGRQETQYF. Read as DNA, the sequence is TGCAGTGCTAGTTGGAGCTATGGCCGACAAGAGACCCAGTACTTC.